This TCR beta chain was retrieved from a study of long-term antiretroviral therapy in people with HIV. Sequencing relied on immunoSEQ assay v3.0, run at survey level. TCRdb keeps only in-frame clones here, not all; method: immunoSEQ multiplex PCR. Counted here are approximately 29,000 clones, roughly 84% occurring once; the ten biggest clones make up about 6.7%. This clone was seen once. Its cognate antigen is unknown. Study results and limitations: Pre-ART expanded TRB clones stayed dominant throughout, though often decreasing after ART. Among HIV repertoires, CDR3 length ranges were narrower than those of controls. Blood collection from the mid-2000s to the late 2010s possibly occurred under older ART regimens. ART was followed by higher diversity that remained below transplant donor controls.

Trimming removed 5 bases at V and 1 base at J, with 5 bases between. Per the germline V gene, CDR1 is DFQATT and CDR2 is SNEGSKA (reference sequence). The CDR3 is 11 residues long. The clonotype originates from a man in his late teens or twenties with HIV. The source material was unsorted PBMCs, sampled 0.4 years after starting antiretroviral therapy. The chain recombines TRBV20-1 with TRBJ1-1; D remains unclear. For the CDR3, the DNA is TGCAGTGCTGACCGGAACACTGAAGCTTTCTTT. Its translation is CSADRNTEAFF.